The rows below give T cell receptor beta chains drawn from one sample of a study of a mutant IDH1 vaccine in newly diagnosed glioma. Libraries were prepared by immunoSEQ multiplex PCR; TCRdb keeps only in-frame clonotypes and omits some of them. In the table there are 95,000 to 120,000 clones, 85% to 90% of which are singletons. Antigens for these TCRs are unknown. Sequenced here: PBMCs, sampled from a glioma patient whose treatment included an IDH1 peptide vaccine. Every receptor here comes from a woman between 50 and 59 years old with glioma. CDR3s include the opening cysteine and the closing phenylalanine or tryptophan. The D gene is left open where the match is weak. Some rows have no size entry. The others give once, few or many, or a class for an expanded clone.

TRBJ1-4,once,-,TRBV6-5,TGTGCCAGCAGGCCCGGGACGGACCCTAATGAAAAACTGTTTTTT,CASRPGTDPNEKLFF
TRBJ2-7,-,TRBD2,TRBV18,TGTGCCAGCTCACCAGCTAGCGGGAACCTTCACGACGAGCAGTACTTC,CASSPASGNLHDEQYF
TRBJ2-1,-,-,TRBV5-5,TGTGCCAGCAGCTTGTCTCCTCTCTCCTACAATGAGCAGTTCTTC,CASSLSPLSYNEQFF
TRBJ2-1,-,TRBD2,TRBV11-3,TGTGCCAGCAGCCCGGGGACGACTAGCGGAGACAATGAGCAGTTCTTC,CASSPGTTSGDNEQFF
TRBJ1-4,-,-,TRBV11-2,TGTGCCAGCAGCCTACTTAGTGAAAAACTGTTTTTT,CASSLLSEKLFF
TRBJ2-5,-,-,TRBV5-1,TGCGCCAGCAGCTTGGGGCGTTCCCCGGAGCAGTACTTC,CASSLGRSPEQYF
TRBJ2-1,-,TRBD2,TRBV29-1,TGCAGCGTTGATAGCGGGAGGGCCCACAATGAGCAGTTCTTC,CSVDSGRAHNEQFF
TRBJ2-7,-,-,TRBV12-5,TGTGCTAGTGGTTCCGCCTACGAGCAGTACTTC,CASGSAYEQYF
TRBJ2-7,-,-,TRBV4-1,TGCGCCAGCAGCCAAGTACCGACAGGTTCCTACGAGCAGTACTTC,CASSQVPTGSYEQYF
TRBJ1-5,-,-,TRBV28,TGTGCCAGCAGTTTACAGGGCCAGCCCCAGCATTTT,CASSLQGQPQHF
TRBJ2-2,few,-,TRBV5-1,TGCGCCAGCAGCTTGACAGCGCTGAACACCGGGGAGCTGTTTTTT,CASSLTALNTGELFF
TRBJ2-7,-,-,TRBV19,TGTGCCAGTAGCTACAGGAGCCTCGCGGGCCCCCCGAGCTCCTACGAGCAGTACTTC,CASSYRSLAGPPSSYEQYF
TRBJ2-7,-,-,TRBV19,TGTGCCAGTAGTCTCCACAGGACGGGCGAGCAGTACTTC,CASSLHRTGEQYF
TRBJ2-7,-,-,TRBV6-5,TGTGCCAGCAAGGGGGGTCGGGGCTACGAGCAGTACTTC,CASKGGRGYEQYF
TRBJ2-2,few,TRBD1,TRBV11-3,TGTGCCAGCAGCTTCGAGAGGACAGGGTGGACCGGGGAGCTGTTTTTT,CASSFERTGWTGELFF
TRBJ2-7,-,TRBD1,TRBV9,TGTGCCAGCAGCCTTACAGGGGGCGGACACTACGAGCAGTACTTC,CASSLTGGGHYEQYF
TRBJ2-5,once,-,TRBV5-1,TGCGCCAGCAGCTTGGAAACCGCGGAAGAGACCCAGTACTTC,CASSLETAEETQYF
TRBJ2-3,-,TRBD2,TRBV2,TGTGCCAGCAGTGAAGGACCGGGACGGACTAGGGATACGCAGTATTTT,CASSEGPGRTRDTQYF
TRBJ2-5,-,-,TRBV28,TGTGCCAGCACTTCCAGGGGCTTGAGGGAGACCCAGTACTTC,CASTSRGLRETQYF
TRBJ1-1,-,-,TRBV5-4,TGTGCCAGCAGCTTGGCTCGGACGGGATACACTGAAGCTTTCTTT,CASSLARTGYTEAFF
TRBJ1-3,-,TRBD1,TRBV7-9,TGTGCCAGCAGCTTCCCTCGACAGGGTCTTAATGGAAACACCATATATTTT,CASSFPRQGLNGNTIYF
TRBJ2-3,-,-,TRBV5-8,TGTGCCAGCAGCTCGGGACTCAGCACAGATACGCAGTATTTT,CASSSGLSTDTQYF
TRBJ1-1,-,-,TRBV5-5,TGTGCCAGCAGCTCCACGGTCCGGAACACTGAAGCTTTCTTT,CASSSTVRNTEAFF
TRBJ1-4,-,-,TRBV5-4,TGTGCCAGCAGCGACGGTAATAATGAAAAACTGTTTTTT,CASSDGNNEKLFF
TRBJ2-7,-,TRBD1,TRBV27,TGTGCCAGCAGTTCCCTATATTCCGACAGGGTGGGCTACGAGCAGTACTTC,CASSSLYSDRVGYEQYF
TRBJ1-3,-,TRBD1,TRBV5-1,TGCGCCAGCAGCACAAACCCGACAGGGTTTCTAGACACCATATATTTT,CASSTNPTGFLDTIYF
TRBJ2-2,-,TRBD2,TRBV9,TGTGCCAGCAGCCCGAGACTAGCGGCCACCGGGGAGCTGTTTTTT,CASSPRLAATGELFF
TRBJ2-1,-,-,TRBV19,TGTGCCAGTTGGGGCTTTGAGGACAATGAGCAGTTCTTC,CASWGFEDNEQFF
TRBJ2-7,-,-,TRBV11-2,TGTGCCAGCAGCTTAGCCTCGTGGGTGGGTGTTTACGAGCAGTACTTC,CASSLASWVGVYEQYF
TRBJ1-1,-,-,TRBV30,TGTGCCTGGAGTGTGCTATCTGGAGCTTTCTTT,CAWSVLSGAFF
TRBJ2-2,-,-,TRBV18,TGTGCCAGCTCACCACCCCTCCGGGTTGAGTACGCCGGGGAGCTGTTTTTT,CASSPPLRVEYAGELFF
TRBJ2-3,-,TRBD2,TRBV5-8,TGTGCCAGCAGCCCCCATGGGCGGGAGGCCCCAGATACGCAGTATTTT,CASSPHGREAPDTQYF
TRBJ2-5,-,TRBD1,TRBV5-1,TGCGCCAGCAGCTTGGACGGACAGGGGGCAGGAGAGACCCAGTACTTC,CASSLDGQGAGETQYF
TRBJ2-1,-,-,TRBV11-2,TGTGCCAGCAGCTTAATCAGAGGGGCCGACAATGAGCAGTTCTTC,CASSLIRGADNEQFF
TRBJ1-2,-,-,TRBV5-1,TGCGCCAGCAGGGAAGATAACTATGGCTACACCTTC,CASREDNYGYTF